This T cell receptor beta chain was profiled in a study of blood T cell repertoires in COVID-19. The V gene's germline CDR1 is LNHDA and CDR2 SQIVND (reference sequence). This CDR3 is built from 14 residues. Trimming took off 5 bases at V and 5 bases at J, with 12 bases between the two ends. Per the original data handling: Nucleated cell counts were estimated from reference gene primer amplification. The repertoire was sequenced with immunoSEQ multiplex PCR; TCRdb's copy has only in-frame clones and lacks some. D and trimming come from the DNA, and the V and J calls and clone size come from that table. The table shows about 160,000 clones, with about four fifths occurring only once.

This sequence was found in a woman of 80 years or more with acute or convalescent COVID-19. The sample consisted of peripheral blood. The chain employs TRBV19 and TRBJ2-2, with TRBD2 as a possible D gene (6 bases). The CDR3 protein is CASSSQRGTGELFF. For the CDR3, the DNA is TGTGCCAGTAGTTCCCAACGGGGGACCGGGGAGCTGTTTTTT.